Listed here are 27 T cell receptor beta chains from one sample, sequenced in a study of technical replicates of blood from a few donors. TCRdb's copy holds only in-frame clones and misses some; the assay was immunoSEQ multiplex PCR. Counted here are 53,000 or so clones, 86% occurring once; the ten biggest clones make up 5.6%. Material: PBMCs. Source of these receptors: a human donor in good health. Some clones in this sample may be carry-over from other donors' samples.

The chain recombines TRBV19 with TRBJ1-3; 7 positions match TRBD1. The CDR3 loop spans 15 amino acids. The V gene's germline CDR1 is LNHDA and CDR2 SQIVND (reference sequence). With V trimmed by 4 bases and J by 1 base, 4 bases remained unmatched. DNA of the CDR3: TGTGCCAGTAGTACGGCAGGGGGGTCTGGAAACACCATATATTTT. It is translated as CASSTAGGSGNTIYF.

The chain joins TRBV6-6 to TRBJ2-4; the match to TRBD1 covers 10 bases. Germline CDR1 is MNHNY and CDR2 is SVGAGI (reference sequence). The CDR3 has 16 residues. Germline trimming cut 4 bases from V and 1 base from J; bases unmatched to any gene: 4. CDR3 sequence (DNA): TGTGCCAGCAGTTTCTGGGACAGGGGTGCCAAAAACATTCAGTACTTC. This sequence encodes CASSFWDRGAKNIQYF.

This chain connects TRBV29-1 to TRBJ1-1, with 7 bases that match TRBD1. The germline CDR1 and CDR2 sequences are SQVTM and ANQGSEA. V dropped 5 bases and J dropped 1; count of bases not matched to a gene: 7. The CDR3 has 14 residues. The DNA for the CDR3 is TGCAGCGTTACCCCGACAGGGTCGAACACTGAAGCTTTCTTT. It codes for CSVTPTGSNTEAFF.

This chain uses TRBV5-6 with TRBJ2-2; D gene unclear. Germline V gene lookup returns CDR1 SGHDT and CDR2 YYEEEE. The CDR3 extends over 14 amino acids. Trimming cost V 6 bases and J 6 bases, with 15 bases left between them. The CDR3 is CASTALRSAGELFF. The CDR3 DNA is TGTGCCAGCACCGCACTTAGGAGCGCCGGGGAGCTGTTTTTT.

V is TRBV4-3 and J is TRBJ2-1, with TRBD2 matching 8 bases. The V segment lost 4 bases and the J segment 0 bases; nucleotides outside the gene matches: 8. The germline CDR1 and CDR2 sequences are LGHNA and YSLEER. The CDR3 extends over 17 amino acids. The CDR3 sequence: CASSPRASGSSYNEQFF. CDR3 nucleotides: TGCGCCAGCAGCCCCCGGGCCAGCGGGAGCTCCTACAATGAGCAGTTCTTC.

The genes are TRBV6-5 and TRBJ1-5; TRBD1 aligns across 8 bases. Unmatched junction bases numbered 12, after V lost 6 bases and J lost 11 bases. The CDR3 extends over 14 amino acids. CDR1 and CDR2 from the germline V gene are MNHEY and SVGAGI. CDR3 amino acids: CASSRDRNIKAQHF. In nucleotides, the CDR3 is TGTGCCAGCAGCCGGGACAGGAATATCAAAGCCCAGCATTTT.

CDR3 nucleotides: TGTGCCACCACCGGGACTAGCGGTTACGAGCAGTACTTC. This translates into CATTGTSGYEQYF. The chain joins TRBV2 to TRBJ2-7; 11 positions agree with TRBD2. Germline V gene lookup returns CDR1 SNHLY and CDR2 FYNNEI. J was trimmed by 4 bases and V by 10 bases; bases with no gene match: 6. CDR3 length equals 13 residues.

This chain uses TRBV19 with TRBJ2-7; D is unresolved. V lost 0 bases, J lost 1 base, and 4 bases lay in between. The CDR3 has 13 amino acids. The germline CDR1 and CDR2 sequences are LNHDA and SQIVND (reference sequence). The CDR3 nucleotides read TGTGCCAGTAGTATAGACGTGTCCTACGAGCAGTACTTC. Its translation: CASSIDVSYEQYF.

This clone was counted at least ten times. DNA of the CDR3: TGTGCCAGCAGCCGCCCCAGGGACACCTACAATGAGCAGTTCTTC. It is translated as CASSRPRDTYNEQFF. The V gene is TRBV7-9, the J gene TRBJ2-1; perhaps TRBD1 as D (6 bases). From germline, CDR1 is SEHNR and CDR2 FQNEAQ (reference sequence). This CDR3 has 15 residues. V was clipped by 5 bases and J by 2 bases, with 13 bases between them.

V is TRBV4-3 and J is TRBJ1-5; 8 positions agree with TRBD1. This CDR3 contains 14 residues. Germline-derived CDR1 and CDR2 are LGHNA and YSLEER. V dropped 4 bases and J dropped 5; count of bases not matched to a gene: 4. Written as DNA, the CDR3 is TGCGCCAGCAGCCCGGACAGGGCACATCAGCCCCAGCATTTT. This gives the protein CASSPDRAHQPQHF.

J is TRBJ2-7 and V is TRBV20-1, with 7 bases identical to TRBD2. This CDR3 spans 11 amino acids. Germline V gene sequence: CDR1 DFQATT, CDR2 SNEGSKA (reference sequence). Trimming cost V 3 bases and J 5 bases; bases outside gene matches: 1. CDR3 region: CSASGRNEQYF. The CDR3 nucleotides are TGCAGTGCTAGCGGGAGGAACGAGCAGTACTTC.

The chain joins TRBV5-1 to TRBJ2-5; 7 bases match TRBD1. The V gene's germline CDR1 is SGHRS and CDR2 YFSETQ. Germline trimming cut 0 bases from V and 2 bases from J; bases unmatched to any gene: 4. The CDR3 is 15 residues long. CDR3 residues: CASSLGGGRQETQYF. CDR3 in DNA: TGCGCCAGCAGCTTGGGAGGGGGCCGGCAAGAGACCCAGTACTTC.

This clone has more than one count but fewer than ten. This chain links TRBV7-2 with TRBJ1-2, with D unclear. Between the trimmed V and J ends, which lost 3 bases and 6 bases, there was a span of 11 bases. The CDR3 extends over 13 amino acids. Germline CDR1 SGHTA, CDR2 FQGNSA. The CDR3 sequence is CASSFPGRDGYTF. The CDR3 DNA follows: TGTGCCAGCAGCTTCCCTGGGAGGGATGGCTACACCTTC.

This chain connects TRBV2 to TRBJ2-7; 9 bases agree with TRBD2. J lost 2 bases, V lost 6 bases, and 8 bases had no gene match. Germline CDR1 and CDR2: SNHLY and FYNNEI. This CDR3 spans 15 amino acids. The CDR3 loop reads CASRDLPSGAYEQYF. The DNA of the CDR3 is TGTGCCAGCAGGGATCTACCTAGCGGGGCCTACGAGCAGTACTTC. The full variable domain, completed using reference TRBV2 and TRBJ2-7, is EPEVTQTPSHQVTQMGQEVILRCVPISNHLYFYWYRQILGQKVEFLVSFYNNEISEKSEIFDDQFSVERPDGSNFTLKIRSTKLEDSAMYFCASRDLPSGAYEQYFGPGTRLTVT.

The chain employs TRBV6-1 and TRBJ2-5; maybe TRBD2 (5 bases). Germline values: CDR1 MNHNS, CDR2 SASEGT. The V gene lost 1 base and the J gene lost 5 bases, with 8 bases spanning the gap. The CDR3 sequence is 13 residues long. CDR3 sequence reads: CASSEDGKETQYF. Here the CDR3 DNA reads TGTGCCAGCAGTGAAGACGGGAAGGAGACCCAGTACTTC.

The gene calls are TRBV9 and TRBJ2-1; 12 bases are a match to TRBD2. The CDR3 runs 15 residues. V lost 4 bases, J lost 7 bases, and 6 bases stayed unmatched. Germline V CDR1 and CDR2: SGDLS, YYNGEE. CDR3 sequence: CASSPRLAGVNEQFF. The DNA of the CDR3 is TGTGCCAGCAGCCCACGACTAGCGGGGGTTAATGAGCAGTTCTTC.

J is TRBJ1-4 and V is TRBV4-2, with D unclear. V was shortened by 1 base and J by 7 bases, with 10 bases between the two germline ends. The CDR3 covers 14 residues. Germline V CDR1 and CDR2: LGHNA, YNFKEQ. The CDR3 DNA follows: TGTGCCAGCAGCCAAGCAGGCGCCGGTGAAAAACTGTTTTTT. It encodes CASSQAGAGEKLFF.

This clone has only a few counts. DNA of the CDR3: TGTGCCAGCAGGCTGACAGGGTTTAGCAATCAGCCCCAGCATTTT. Its protein product is CASRLTGFSNQPQHF. This chain uses TRBV6-5 with TRBJ1-5, with 7 bases identical to TRBD1. V shed 6 bases, J shed 0 bases, and the junction held 5 bases outside the gene matches. The CDR3 runs 15 residues. CDR1 and CDR2 (germline): MNHEY, SVGAGI.

This clone was counted between two and nine times. The rearrangement links TRBV4-3 to TRBJ2-2; possible D gene TRBD2, 6 bases. V gave up 2 bases and J gave up 7 bases, with 14 bases separating them. Germline lookup yields CDR1 LGHNA and CDR2 YSLEER. This CDR3 is 15 amino acids long. The CDR3 nucleotides read TGCGCCAGCAGCCAATCACGGAGGGCCGGCGGGGAGCTGTTTTTT. Protein: CASSQSRRAGGELFF.

For this clone: This is likely a read error, given that the CDR3 carries no conserved phenylalanine or tryptophan at its end. The DNA is omitted, as the CDR3 cannot be located on it reliably, and the CDR3 follows TCRdb's listing. The chain is built from TRBV23-1 and TRBJ1-6; the table's D gene call, TRBD1, was not cross checked with the DNA. TRBV23-1 is reported as an ORF; its role is uncertain. Inclusive of both ends, the CDR3 amounts to 9 amino acids. CDR3 region: CASSLADRG.

The genes are TRBV11-2 and TRBJ2-1; 13 bases agree with TRBD2. V shed 5 bases, J shed 4 bases, and the junction held 8 bases outside the gene matches. Germline lookup yields CDR1 SGHAT and CDR2 FQNNGV. The CDR3 spans 17 residues. The CDR3 DNA reads TGTGCCAGCAGCCCCAGGACTAGCGGGAGTGGTTACAATGAGCAGTTCTTC. Its translation is CASSPRTSGSGYNEQFF.

This clone was counted once. The chain has TRBV7-9 and TRBJ2-4, with 8 nucleotides matching TRBD1. Germline CDR1 is SEHNR and CDR2 is FQNEAQ (reference sequence). Unmatched junction bases numbered 10, after V lost 5 bases and J lost 7 bases. The CDR3 contains 15 residues. CDR3 region: CASSQQGARANIQYF. As DNA, the CDR3 is TGTGCCAGCAGCCAGCAGGGGGCAAGGGCGAACATTCAGTACTTC.

The chain has TRBV6-4 and TRBJ2-1; no definite D call. This CDR3 region has 13 residues. Germline CDR1 MRHNA, CDR2 SNTAGT. The V gene lost 2 bases and the J gene lost 5 bases, with 7 bases spanning the gap. The CDR3 loop reads CASSDGSHNEQFF. The CDR3 DNA reads TGTGCCAGCAGTGACGGCAGTCACAATGAGCAGTTCTTC.

This clone showed up just a few times. V gene TRBV7-8 combines with J gene TRBJ2-1, with D possibly being TRBD2 (6 bases). Germline CDR1 reads SGHVS; CDR2 reads FQNEAQ. CDR3 length: 17 amino acids. The germline V and J ends were trimmed by 4 bases and 7 bases, with 23 bases remaining between them. In DNA, the CDR3 is TGTGCCAGCAGCTCCCTCCGCGGGATCCGGAGATATAATGAGCAGTTCTTC. Translating gives CASSSLRGIRRYNEQFF.

This chain links TRBV5-6 with TRBJ2-2; D remains ambiguous. V was clipped by 6 bases and J by 1 base, with 10 bases between them. Germline V gene data show CDR1 as SGHDT and CDR2 as YYEEEE. The CDR3 is made up of 14 amino acids. In nucleotides, the CDR3 is TGTGCCAGCAACTTACTTCGGAACACCGGGGAGCTGTTTTTT. It yields the protein CASNLLRNTGELFF.

With respect to this clone: At one of its ends the junction is not consistent with the germline gene, which may arise from a read error. The genes are TRBV4-1 and TRBJ2-5; 7 nucleotides agree with TRBD2. Germline-derived CDR1 and CDR2 are MGHRA and YSYEKL. The CDR3 has 17 residues. The DNA of the CDR3 is TGCGCCAGCAGCCAAGGATGGGGGGGTCTCCAAGGGGAGAACCAGTACTTC. Translation gives CASSQGWGGLQGENQYF.

The chain recombines TRBV29-1 with TRBJ1-1; D may be TRBD1 (6 bases). V was trimmed by 7 bases and J by 1 base, leaving 13 bases between them. This CDR3 region has 13 residues. Looked up from germline, CDR1 is SQVTM and CDR2 is ANQGSEA. CDR3 region: CSARQDENTEAFF. Written as DNA, the CDR3 is TGCAGCGCCAGACAGGACGAGAACACTGAAGCTTTCTTT. The full variable domain, with the rest looked up from reference TRBV29-1 and TRBJ1-1, is SAVISQKPSRDICQRGTSLTIQCQVDSQVTMMFWYRQQPGQSLTLIATANQGSEATYESGFVIDKFPISRPNLTFSTLTVSNMSPEDSSIYLCSARQDENTEAFFGQGTRLTVV.